This T cell receptor beta chain came from a study of regulatory T cells in long-lasting Graves disease. Construction of the TCR beta libraries employed iRepertoire HTBI primers in conjunction with Arm-PCR of CDR3 regions. TCRdb redid the calling of the multiplex PCR reads with MiXCR, one entry per CDR3 protein. There are some 250,000 distinct CDR3 sequences in the sample; about 19% occur only once, and more than 11% lies in the top ten. Noted time point: newly diagnosed GD, antithyroid drugs for less than 3 months. Isolated PBMC RNA provided the starting material for the TCR library. Germline CDR1 reads LNHDA; CDR2 reads SQIVND (reference sequence). Deletions cut 7 bases from V and 9 bases from J, with 13 bases between. The CDR3 is made up of 12 amino acids. This clonotype showed up just a few times.

This receptor was obtained from a female donor with Graves disease. The sample here was peripheral blood mononuclear cells (PBMCs), taken at new diagnosis, from a patient treated with antithyroid drugs. This chain links TRBV19 with TRBJ1-5; no reliable D call. The CDR3, as DNA: TGTGCCAGTACCGATACGGCTGCGCCCCAGCATTTT. Translating gives CASTDTAAPQHF.